The 14 T cell receptor beta chains reported below all come from one sample, sequenced in a study of shared clonotypes between healthy human individuals. The assay was immunoSEQ multiplex PCR, and TCRdb's table has in-frame clones only and misses some. Of more than 2 million clones in the sample, around 95% were seen once. Sequenced: naive CD4+ T cells sorted from blood. Sample subset: CD45RA+ positively selected. The receptors shown here come from a man aged 18 to 30 in good health.

Comment on this clone: This CDR3 is also generated by other DNA sequences in the sample. V is TRBV18 and J is TRBJ2-6, with 9 bases that match TRBD1. The J segment lost 4 bases and the V segment lost 3 bases, leaving 7 bases of the junction unmatched. This CDR3 is 17 amino acids long. Germline V lookup: CDR1 KGHSH, CDR2 LQKENI. The CDR3 bases are TGTGCCAGCTCACCTGGGACAGGGAGTTCCGGGGCCAACGTCCTGACTTTC. This sequence encodes CASSPGTGSSGANVLTF.

A note on this clone: Distinct nucleotide sequences in the sample also encode this CDR3. DNA for the CDR3: TGTGCCAGCAGGCGGGGGGGTGAAAAACTGTTTTTT. Residues: CASRRGGEKLFF. The chain has TRBV6-5 and TRBJ1-4; D possibly corresponds to TRBD1 (5 bases). Germline loops: CDR1 MNHEY, CDR2 SVGAGI. V was clipped by 6 bases and J by 7 bases, with 9 bases between them. This CDR3 is built from 12 residues.

This clone was seen only once. The rearrangement links TRBV19 to TRBJ1-4; perhaps TRBD1 as D (6 bases). The ends were cut back, 2 bases at V and 0 bases at J, with 13 bases in the middle. The CDR3 has 17 amino acids. Germline V CDR1 and CDR2: LNHDA, SQIVND (reference sequence). CDR3 amino acids: CASSIRVRTATNEKLFF. CDR3 bases: TGTGCCAGTAGTATAAGGGTGAGGACAGCAACTAATGAAAAACTGTTTTTT.

CDR3 region: CASRRKGGLADSYEQYF. CDR3 coding DNA: TGTGCCAGCAGGCGTAAGGGAGGACTAGCGGACTCCTACGAGCAGTACTTC. The chain joins TRBV5-5 to TRBJ2-7; 10 nucleotides match TRBD2. V trimming: 5 bases; J trimming: 0 bases; junction bases outside the gene matches: 11. Germline V gene lookup returns CDR1 SGHKS and CDR2 YYEKEE (reference sequence). CDR3 length equals 17 residues.

This chain links TRBV30 with TRBJ2-7; TRBD2 is a possible D gene (7 bases). The germline CDR1 and CDR2 sequences are GTSNPN and SVGIG (reference sequence). The length of the CDR3 is 13 residues. Trimming left V 3 bases short and J 3 bases short, with 12 bases between. The CDR3 nucleotides read TGTGCCTGGAGCGGGGGGCAGATCTACGAGCAGTACTTC. Residues: CAWSGGQIYEQYF.

The chain couples TRBV5-1 to TRBJ2-1, with 10 positions matching TRBD2. Germline loops: CDR1 SGHRS, CDR2 YFSETQ. Unmatched junction bases numbered 5, after V lost 3 bases and J lost 8 bases. The CDR3 loop spans 14 amino acids. CDR3 sequence: CASSYKREGHEQFF. DNA for the CDR3: TGCGCCAGCAGCTATAAGCGGGAGGGCCATGAGCAGTTCTTC.

The V gene is TRBV11-2, the J gene TRBJ2-5; D not certain. The V end was cut by 5 bases, the J end by 1 base, with 11 bases between. The V gene's germline CDR1 is SGHAT and CDR2 FQNNGV. The CDR3 totals 14 residues. This chain's CDR3 is CASSILYGQETQYF. CDR3 DNA sequence: TGTGCCAGCAGCATCCTCTATGGCCAAGAGACCCAGTACTTC.

The chain joins TRBV25-1 to TRBJ1-6, with 11 bases lining up with TRBD1. The CDR3 totals 17 residues. The V gene end was trimmed by 5 bases and the J gene end by 5 bases; junction bases not matched to a gene: 8. Germline V gene sequence: CDR1 MGHDK, CDR2 SYGVNS. For the CDR3, the DNA is TGTGCCAGCAGTCCACTCGGGACAGGGGGAAATAATTCACCCCTCCACTTT. Translating it yields CASSPLGTGGNNSPLHF.

The V and J genes are TRBV6-5 and TRBJ2-7; 11 bases map to TRBD2. Germline CDR1 and CDR2: MNHEY and SVGAGI. V was pared by 7 bases and J by 4 bases, with 6 bases of the junction left unmatched. This CDR3 region has 14 residues. The CDR3 nucleotides are TGTGCCAGCAAGAGGGGACTAGCGGAATACGAGCAGTACTTC. As protein: CASKRGLAEYEQYF.

The chain carries TRBV30 and TRBJ2-2; D is uncertain. CDR3 size: 14 residues. V was cut by 2 bases and J by 6 bases, with 13 bases left in between. Germline assignment: CDR1 GTSNPN and CDR2 SVGIG (reference sequence). The CDR3 loop is CAWSLSTRSGELFF. CDR3 DNA: TGTGCCTGGAGTCTTTCGACCCGCTCCGGGGAGCTGTTTTTT. Full variable domain (remainder filled in from reference TRBV30 and TRBJ2-2): SQTIHQWPATLVQPVGSPLSLECTVEGTSNPNLYWYRQAAGRGLQLLFYSVGIGQISSEVPQNLSASRPQDRQFILSSKKLLLSDSGFYLCAWSLSTRSGELFFGEGSRLTVL.

The J gene is TRBJ2-1, the V gene TRBV18, with TRBD2 matching 8 bases. CDR3 length: 15 residues. The V segment lost 6 bases and the J segment 9 bases; nucleotides outside the gene matches: 13. Germline CDR1 KGHSH, CDR2 LQKENI. CDR3 amino acids: CASSNRERESAEQFF. In DNA form, the CDR3 reads TGTGCCAGCTCTAACCGTGAGCGGGAGAGCGCTGAGCAGTTCTTC.

This sequence joins TRBV29-1 and TRBJ1-4; 9 nucleotides line up with TRBD1. The CDR3 runs to 13 residues. V lost 5 bases and J lost 6; bases outside the gene matches: 4. Germline CDR1 SQVTM, CDR2 ANQGSEA. Here the CDR3 reads CSVSGTGYEKLFF. The CDR3 region has the DNA TGCAGCGTTTCCGGGACAGGGTATGAAAAACTGTTTTTT.

J is TRBJ1-2 and V is TRBV19, with D unresolved. Germline-derived CDR1 and CDR2 are LNHDA and SQIVND (reference sequence). With 5 bases removed from V and 9 bases from J, the gap between germline ends came to 19 bases. The CDR3 length is 14 residues. Here the CDR3 DNA reads TGTGCCAGTAGTCCTGTAGGCGGTGTGTATCGCTACACCTTC. It yields the protein CASSPVGGVYRYTF.

In regard to this clone: This same CDR3 is encoded by further DNA sequences in the sample. J is TRBJ1-1 and V is TRBV20-1; D is ambiguous. Trimming removed 6 bases at V and 1 base at J, with 6 bases between. The CDR3 covers 11 residues. Germline CDR1 is DFQATT and CDR2 is SNEGSKA (reference sequence). The CDR3 reads CSADRNTEAFF. The CDR3 nucleotides read TGCAGTGCCGACCGGAACACTGAAGCTTTCTTT.